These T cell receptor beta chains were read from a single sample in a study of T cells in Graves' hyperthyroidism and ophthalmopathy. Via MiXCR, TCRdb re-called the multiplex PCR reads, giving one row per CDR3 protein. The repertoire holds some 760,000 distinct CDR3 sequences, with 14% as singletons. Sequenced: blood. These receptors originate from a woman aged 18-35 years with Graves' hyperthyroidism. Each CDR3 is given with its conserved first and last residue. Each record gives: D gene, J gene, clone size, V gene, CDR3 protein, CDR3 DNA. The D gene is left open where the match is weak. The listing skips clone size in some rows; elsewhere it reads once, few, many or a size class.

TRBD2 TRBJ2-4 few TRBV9 CASSLILTSLIAGVGNIQYF TGTGCCAGCAGCCTTATACTCACCAGCCTCATAGCGGGAGTGGGAAACATTCAGTACTTC
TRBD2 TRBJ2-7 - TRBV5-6 CASRPLGLAGEEEQYF TGTGCCAGCAGGCCACTTGGACTAGCGGGAGAAGAGGAGCAGTACTTC
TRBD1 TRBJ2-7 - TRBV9 CASSPRGQGLHEQYF TGTGCCAGCAGCCCCCGGGGACAGGGTTTGCACGAGCAGTACTTC
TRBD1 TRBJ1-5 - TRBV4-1 CASSRTGGYGQPQHF TGCGCCAGCAGCCGAACAGGGGGCTACGGTCAGCCCCAGCATTTT
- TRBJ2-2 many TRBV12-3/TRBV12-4 CASRNLAEMTGELFF TGTGCCAGCAGAAATCTGGCGGAGATGACCGGGGAGCTGTTTTTT
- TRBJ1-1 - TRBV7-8 CASSFWEDRQAFF TGTGCCAGCAGCTTTTGGGAGGACAGACAAGCTTTCTTT
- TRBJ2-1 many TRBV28 CASSPQTGNEQFF TGTGCCAGCAGTCCCCAGACTGGAAATGAGCAGTTCTTC
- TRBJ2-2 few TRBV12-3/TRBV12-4 CAIKLGVSRTGELFF TGTGCCATAAAATTGGGGGTCTCGCGGACCGGGGAGCTGTTTTTT
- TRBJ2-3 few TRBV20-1 CSASTGVGDTQYF TGCAGTGCTAGTACGGGGGTAGGGGATACGCAGTATTTT
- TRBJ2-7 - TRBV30 CAWSWTVYEQYF TGTGCCTGGAGTTGGACAGTCTACGAGCAGTACTTC
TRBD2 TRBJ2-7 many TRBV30 CAWSLLAGVNEQYF TGTGCCTGGAGTCTGCTAGCGGGAGTTAACGAGCAGTACTTC
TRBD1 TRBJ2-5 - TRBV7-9 CASAVRQGKETQYF TGTGCCAGCGCAGTTAGACAGGGAAAAGAGACCCAGTACTTC
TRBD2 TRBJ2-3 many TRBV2 CASSDRGEGGTDTQYF TGTGCCAGCAGTGATCGGGGGGAGGGCGGCACAGATACGCAGTATTTT
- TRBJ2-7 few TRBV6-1 CASSRGPIYEQYF TGTGCCAGCAGCCGCGGGCCGATCTACGAGCAGTACTTC
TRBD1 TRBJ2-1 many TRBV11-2 CASRDPKGKGGESNHNEQFF TGTGCCAGCAGGGACCCCAAGGGGAAAGGGGGCGAGAGCAACCACAATGAGCAGTTCTTC
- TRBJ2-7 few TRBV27 CASSPRADAYEQYF TGTGCCAGCAGCCCAAGGGCGGATGCCTACGAGCAGTACTTC
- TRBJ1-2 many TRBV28 CASTQEGLEDGYTF TGTGCCAGCACCCAAGAGGGACTCGAAGATGGCTACACCTTC
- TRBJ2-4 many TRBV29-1 CSVGLGGGINIQYF TGCAGCGTTGGTCTAGGAGGGGGGATTAACATTCAGTACTTC
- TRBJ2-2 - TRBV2 CASSESRIRRPGELFF TGTGCCAGCAGTGAAAGCAGAATCCGGAGGCCCGGGGAGCTGTTTTTT
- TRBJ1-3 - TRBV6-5 CASSSHGDGNTIYF TGTGCCAGCAGTTCCCACGGGGATGGAAACACCATATATTTT
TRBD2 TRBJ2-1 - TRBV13 CASSATGWISSGRVSYKQFF TGTGCCAGCAGCGCCACAGGGTGGATCTCTAGCGGGAGAGTGTCCTACAAGCAGTTCTTC
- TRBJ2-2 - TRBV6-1 CASSALGPGELFF TGTGCCAGCAGTGCTTTGGGGCCCGGGGAGCTGTTTTTT
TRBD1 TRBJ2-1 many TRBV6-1 CASSYRDRGLQEQFF TGTGCCAGCAGCTACCGGGACAGGGGCCTACAGGAGCAGTTCTTC
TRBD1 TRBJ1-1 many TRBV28 CASRPRDRVNTEAFF TGTGCCAGCAGACCCCGGGACAGAGTTAACACTGAAGCTTTCTTT
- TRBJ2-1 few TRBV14 CASSMGLYNEQFF TGTGCCAGCAGCATGGGACTGTACAATGAGCAGTTCTTC
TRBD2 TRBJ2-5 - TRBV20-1 CSARGGREETQYF TGCAGTGCTAGAGGAGGGAGGGAAGAGACCCAGTACTTC